This T cell receptor (beta chain) was retrieved from a study of T cell repertoires in cytomegalovirus infection. Study details: Based on public TCR beta signatures, there were indications of CMV infection and of a matching HLA type.

With 4 bases removed from V and 0 bases from J, the gap between germline ends came to 15 bases. The germline V gene has CDR1 MDHEN and CDR2 SYDVKM. The CDR3 covers 17 residues. Concerning this clonotype: Its matching antigen is unknown.

From the reads, TCRdb called clonotypes with MiXCR, one entry per CDR3 protein. Among approximately 590,000 distinct CDR3 sequences listed, 35% to 50% were seen once. The sample in question was cultured PBMCs, obtained from culture after CMV antigen stimulation. The sequence was collected from a human donor in good health (CMV status not recorded). Some clones in this sample may be carry-over from other donors' samples. The chain uses TRBV28 and TRBJ1-4; a possible D gene is TRBD1 (5 bases). The CDR3 protein is CASSSAGWGTTNEKLFF. The CDR3 DNA reads TGTGCCAGCAGTTCGGCAGGGTGGGGAACAACTAATGAAAAACTGTTTTTT. The full variable domain, in which reference TRBV28 and TRBJ1-4 provide the parts outside the CDR3, is DVKVTQSSRYLVKRTGEKVFLECVQDMDHENMFWYRQDPGLGLRLIYFSYDVKMKEKGDIPEGYSVSREKKERFSLILESASTNQTSMYLCASSSAGWGTTNEKLFFGSGTQLSVL.